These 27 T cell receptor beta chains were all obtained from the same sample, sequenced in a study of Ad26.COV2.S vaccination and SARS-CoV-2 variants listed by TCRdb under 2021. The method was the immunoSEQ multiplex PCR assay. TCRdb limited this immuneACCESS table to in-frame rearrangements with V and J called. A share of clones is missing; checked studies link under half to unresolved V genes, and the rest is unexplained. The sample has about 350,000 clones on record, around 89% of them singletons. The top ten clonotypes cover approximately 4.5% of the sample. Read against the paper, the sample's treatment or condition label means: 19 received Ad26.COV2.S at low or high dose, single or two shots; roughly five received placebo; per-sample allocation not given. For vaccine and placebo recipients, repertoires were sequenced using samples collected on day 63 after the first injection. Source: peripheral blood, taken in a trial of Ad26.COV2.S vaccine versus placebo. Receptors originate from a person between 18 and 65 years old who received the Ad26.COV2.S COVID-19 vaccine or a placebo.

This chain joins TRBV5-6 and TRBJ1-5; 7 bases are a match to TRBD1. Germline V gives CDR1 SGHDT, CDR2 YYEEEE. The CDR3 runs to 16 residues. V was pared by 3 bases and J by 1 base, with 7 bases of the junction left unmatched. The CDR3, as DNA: TGTGCCAGCAGCTGGGGAGGGGGCTTGAGCAATCAGCCCCAGCATTTT. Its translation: CASSWGGGLSNQPQHF.

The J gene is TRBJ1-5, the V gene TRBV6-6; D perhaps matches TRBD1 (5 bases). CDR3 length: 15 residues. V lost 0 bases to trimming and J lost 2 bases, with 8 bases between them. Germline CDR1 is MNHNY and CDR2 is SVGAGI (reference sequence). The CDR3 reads CASSYSRGGNQPQHF. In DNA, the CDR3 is TGTGCCAGCAGTTACTCGAGGGGTGGCAATCAGCCCCAGCATTTT.

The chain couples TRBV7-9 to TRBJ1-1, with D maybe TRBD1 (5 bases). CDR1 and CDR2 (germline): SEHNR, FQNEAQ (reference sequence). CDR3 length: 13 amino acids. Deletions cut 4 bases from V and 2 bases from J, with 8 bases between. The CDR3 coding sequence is TGTGCCAGCAGCTGGGACGGTAACACTGAAGCTTTCTTT. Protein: CASSWDGNTEAFF.

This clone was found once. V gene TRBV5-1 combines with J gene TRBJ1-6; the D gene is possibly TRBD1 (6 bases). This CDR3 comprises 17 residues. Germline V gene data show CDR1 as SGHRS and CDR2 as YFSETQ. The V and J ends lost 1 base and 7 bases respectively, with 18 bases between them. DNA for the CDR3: TGCGCCAGCAGCTTGAGTGCGACAGGAGGGATGAATTCACCCCTCCACTTT. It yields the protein CASSLSATGGMNSPLHF. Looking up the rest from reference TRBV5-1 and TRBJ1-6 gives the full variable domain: KAGVTQTPRYLIKTRGQQVTLSCSPISGHRSVSWYQQTPGQGLQFLFEYFSETQRNKGNFPGRFSGRQFSNSRSEMNVSTLELGDSALYLCASSLSATGGMNSPLHFGNGTRLTVT.

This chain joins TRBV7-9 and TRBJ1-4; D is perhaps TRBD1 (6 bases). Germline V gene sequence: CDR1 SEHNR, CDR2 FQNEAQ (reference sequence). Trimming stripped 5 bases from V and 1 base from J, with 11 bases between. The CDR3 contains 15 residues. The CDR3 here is CASSTGLGTNEKLFF. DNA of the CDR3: TGTGCCAGCAGCACAGGGCTGGGAACTAATGAAAAACTGTTTTTT.

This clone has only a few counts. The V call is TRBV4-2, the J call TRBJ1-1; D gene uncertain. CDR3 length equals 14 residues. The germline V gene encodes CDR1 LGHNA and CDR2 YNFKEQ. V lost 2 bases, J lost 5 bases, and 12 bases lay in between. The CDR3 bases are TGTGCCAGCAGCCAACCCGGGGATGGGACTGAAGCTTTCTTT. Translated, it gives CASSQPGDGTEAFF.

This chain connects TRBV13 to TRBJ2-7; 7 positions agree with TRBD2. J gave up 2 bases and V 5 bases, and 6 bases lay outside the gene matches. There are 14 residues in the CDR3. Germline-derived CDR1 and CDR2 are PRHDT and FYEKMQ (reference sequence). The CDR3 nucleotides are TGTGCCAGCAGCGCCGGGGGGTCCCCCTACGAGCAGTACTTC. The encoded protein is CASSAGGSPYEQYF. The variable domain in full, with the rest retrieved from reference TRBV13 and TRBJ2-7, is AAGVIQSPRHLIKEKRETATLKCYPIPRHDTVYWYQQGPGQDPQFLISFYEKMQSDKGSIPDRFSAQQFSDYHSELNMSSLELGDSALYFCASSAGGSPYEQYFGPGTRLTVT.

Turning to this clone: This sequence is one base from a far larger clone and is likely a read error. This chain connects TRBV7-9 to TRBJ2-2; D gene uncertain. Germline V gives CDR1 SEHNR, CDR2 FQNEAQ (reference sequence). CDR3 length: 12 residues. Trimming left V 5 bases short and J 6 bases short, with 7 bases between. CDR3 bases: TGTGCCAGCAGCGTAGTGGCCGGGGAGCTGTTTTTT. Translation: CASSVVAGELFF.

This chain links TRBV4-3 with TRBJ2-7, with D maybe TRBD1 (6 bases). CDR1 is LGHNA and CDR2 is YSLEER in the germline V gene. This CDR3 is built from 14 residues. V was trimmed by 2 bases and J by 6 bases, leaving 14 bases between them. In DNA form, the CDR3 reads TGCGCCAGCAGCCAAACCCCAGGGGTGCTCGAGCAGTACTTC. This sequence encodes CASSQTPGVLEQYF.

The CDR3 DNA reads as TGTGCCAGCAGTTTTAGGGTAGTCCTCACCAATCAGCCCCAGCATTTT. As protein: CASSFRVVLTNQPQHF. This chain connects TRBV28 to TRBJ1-5; D unclear. CDR1 MDHEN and CDR2 SYDVKM come from the germline V gene. The CDR3 is made up of 16 amino acids. V gave up 3 bases and J gave up 3 bases, with 15 bases separating them.

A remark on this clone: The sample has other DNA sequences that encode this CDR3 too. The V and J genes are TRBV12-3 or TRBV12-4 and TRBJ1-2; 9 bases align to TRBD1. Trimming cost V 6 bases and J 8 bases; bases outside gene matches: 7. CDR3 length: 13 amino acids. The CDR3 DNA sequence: TGTGCCAGCAGCACGGACAGGGGAGGAGGCTACACCTTC. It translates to CASSTDRGGGYTF.

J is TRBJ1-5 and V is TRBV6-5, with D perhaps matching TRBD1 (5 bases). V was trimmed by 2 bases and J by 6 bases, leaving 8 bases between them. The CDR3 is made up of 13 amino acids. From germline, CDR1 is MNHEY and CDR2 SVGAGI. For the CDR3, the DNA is TGTGCCAGCAGTTACGGGGGAGGTCAGCCCCAGCATTTT. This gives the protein CASSYGGGQPQHF.

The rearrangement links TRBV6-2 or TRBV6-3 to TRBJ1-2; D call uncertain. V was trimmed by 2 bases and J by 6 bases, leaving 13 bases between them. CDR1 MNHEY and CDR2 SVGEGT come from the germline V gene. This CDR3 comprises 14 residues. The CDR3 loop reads CASSYLGRGHGYTF. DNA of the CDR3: TGTGCCAGCAGTTACCTTGGACGAGGCCATGGCTACACCTTC.

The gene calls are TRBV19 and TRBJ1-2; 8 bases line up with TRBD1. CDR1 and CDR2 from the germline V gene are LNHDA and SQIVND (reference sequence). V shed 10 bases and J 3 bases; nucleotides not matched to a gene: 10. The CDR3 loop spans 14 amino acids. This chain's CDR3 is CATGGQDRDYGYTF. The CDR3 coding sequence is TGTGCCACCGGGGGACAGGACAGAGACTATGGCTACACCTTC.

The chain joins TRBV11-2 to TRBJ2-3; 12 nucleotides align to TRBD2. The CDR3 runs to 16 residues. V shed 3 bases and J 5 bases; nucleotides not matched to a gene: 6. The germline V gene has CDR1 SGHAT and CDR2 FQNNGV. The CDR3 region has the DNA TGTGCCAGCAGCTTTAGCCTACTAGCGGGAGGAGATACGCAGTATTTT. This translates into CASSFSLLAGGDTQYF.

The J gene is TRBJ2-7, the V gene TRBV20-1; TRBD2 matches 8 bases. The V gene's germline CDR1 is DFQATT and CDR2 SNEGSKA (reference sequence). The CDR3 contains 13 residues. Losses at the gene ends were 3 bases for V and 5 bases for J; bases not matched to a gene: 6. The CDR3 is CSASKRREDEQYF. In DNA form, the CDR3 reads TGCAGTGCTAGTAAGCGGCGGGAGGACGAGCAGTACTTC.

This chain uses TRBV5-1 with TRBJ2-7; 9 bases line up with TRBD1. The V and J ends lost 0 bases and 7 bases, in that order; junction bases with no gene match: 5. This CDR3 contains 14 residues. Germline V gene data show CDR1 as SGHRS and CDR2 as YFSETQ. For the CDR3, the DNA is TGCGCCAGCAGCTTGGCCCAGACAGGGGGGGAGCAGTACTTC. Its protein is CASSLAQTGGEQYF.

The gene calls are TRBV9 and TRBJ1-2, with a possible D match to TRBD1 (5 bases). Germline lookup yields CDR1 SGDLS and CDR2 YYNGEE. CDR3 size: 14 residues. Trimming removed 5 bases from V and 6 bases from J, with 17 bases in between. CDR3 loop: CASSAGIGVDGYTF. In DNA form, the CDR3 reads TGTGCCAGCAGTGCAGGGATAGGGGTTGATGGCTACACCTTC.

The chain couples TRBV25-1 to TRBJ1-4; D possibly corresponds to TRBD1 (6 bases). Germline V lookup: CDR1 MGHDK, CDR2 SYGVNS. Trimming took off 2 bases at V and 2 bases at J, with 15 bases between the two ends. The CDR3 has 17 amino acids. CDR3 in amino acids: CASSEEGRGWTNEKLFF. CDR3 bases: TGTGCCAGCAGTGAAGAGGGCAGGGGATGGACTAATGAAAAACTGTTTTTT.

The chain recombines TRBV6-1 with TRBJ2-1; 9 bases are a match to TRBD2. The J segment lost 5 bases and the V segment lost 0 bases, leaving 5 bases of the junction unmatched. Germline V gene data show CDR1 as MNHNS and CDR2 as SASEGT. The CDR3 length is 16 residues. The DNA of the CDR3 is TGTGCCAGCAGTGAAGCTCCCGCGGGGGGGAACAATGAGCAGTTCTTC. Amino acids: CASSEAPAGGNNEQFF.

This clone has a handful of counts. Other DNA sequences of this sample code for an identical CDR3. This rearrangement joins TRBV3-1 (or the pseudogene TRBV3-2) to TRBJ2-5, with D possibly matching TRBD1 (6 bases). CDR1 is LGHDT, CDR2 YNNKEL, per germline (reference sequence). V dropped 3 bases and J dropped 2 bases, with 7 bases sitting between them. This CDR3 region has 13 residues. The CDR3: CASSQGQQETQYF. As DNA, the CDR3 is TGTGCCAGCAGCCAGGGACAACAAGAGACCCAGTACTTC.

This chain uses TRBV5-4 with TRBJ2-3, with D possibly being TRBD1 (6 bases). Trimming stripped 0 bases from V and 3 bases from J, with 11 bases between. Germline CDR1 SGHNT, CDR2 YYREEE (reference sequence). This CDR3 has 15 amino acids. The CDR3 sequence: CASSLVQGPTDTQYF. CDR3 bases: TGTGCCAGCAGCTTGGTCCAGGGGCCGACAGATACGCAGTATTTT.

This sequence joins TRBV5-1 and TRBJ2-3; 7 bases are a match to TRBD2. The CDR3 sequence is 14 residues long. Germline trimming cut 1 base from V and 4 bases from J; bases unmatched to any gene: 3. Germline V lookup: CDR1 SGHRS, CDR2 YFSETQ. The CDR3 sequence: CASSLITSADTQYF. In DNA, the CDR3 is TGCGCCAGCAGCTTGATAACTAGCGCAGATACGCAGTATTTT.

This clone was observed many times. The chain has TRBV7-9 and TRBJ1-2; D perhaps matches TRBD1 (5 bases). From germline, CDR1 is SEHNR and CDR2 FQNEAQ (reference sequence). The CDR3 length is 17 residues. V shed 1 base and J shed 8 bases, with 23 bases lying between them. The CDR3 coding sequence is TGTGCCAGCAGCTTAGACCCCGGGGCGGGGAGGAAGAGGGGCTACACCTTC. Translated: CASSLDPGAGRKRGYTF.

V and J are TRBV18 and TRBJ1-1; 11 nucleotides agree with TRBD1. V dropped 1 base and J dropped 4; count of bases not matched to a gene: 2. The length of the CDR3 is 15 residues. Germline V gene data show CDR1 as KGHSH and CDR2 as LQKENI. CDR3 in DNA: TGTGCCAGCTCACCACGGGGACAGGGGGTCACTGAAGCTTTCTTT. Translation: CASSPRGQGVTEAFF.

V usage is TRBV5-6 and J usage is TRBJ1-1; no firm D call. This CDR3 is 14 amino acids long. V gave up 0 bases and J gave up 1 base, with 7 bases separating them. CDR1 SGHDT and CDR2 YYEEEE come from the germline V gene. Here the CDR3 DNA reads TGTGCCAGCAGCTTGGTGGGTGGGAACACTGAAGCTTTCTTT. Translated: CASSLVGGNTEAFF.

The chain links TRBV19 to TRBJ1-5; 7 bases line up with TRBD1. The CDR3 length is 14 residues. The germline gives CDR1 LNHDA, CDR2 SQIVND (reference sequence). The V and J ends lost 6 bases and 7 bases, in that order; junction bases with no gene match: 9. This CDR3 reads CASRERDSPQPQHF. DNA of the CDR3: TGTGCCAGTAGGGAGCGGGACAGCCCCCAGCCCCAGCATTTT. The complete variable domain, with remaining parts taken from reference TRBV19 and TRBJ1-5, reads DGGITQSPKYLFRKEGQNVTLSCEQNLNHDAMYWYRQDPGQGLRLIYYSQIVNDFQKGDIAEGYSVSREKKESFPLTVTSAQKNPTAFYLCASRERDSPQPQHFGDGTRLSIL.